This entry lists 3 T cell receptor beta chains sequenced from one sample in a study of OX40 agonist ivuxolimab in advanced cancers. Measured with immunoSEQ multiplex PCR; TCRdb has only the in-frame clones, and not every one. This table has roughly 65,000 clones, roughly 90% appearing once. Sequenced material: CD4+ or CD8+ T cells sorted from blood, taken in a trial of the OX40 agonist ivuxolimab. The receptors stem from an adult with an advanced solid tumor such as melanoma, head and neck, liver or kidney cancer.

As for this clone: This CDR3 is also generated by other DNA sequences in the sample. V usage is TRBV18 and J usage is TRBJ2-7; 10 bases match TRBD2. CDR1 KGHSH and CDR2 LQKENI come from the germline V gene. The CDR3 is 13 amino acids. J was trimmed by 7 bases and V by 6 bases; bases with no gene match: 6. CDR3 DNA: TGTGCCAGCTCGCCGACTAGCGGGTGGGAGCAGTACTTC. The encoded protein is CASSPTSGWEQYF.

This clone was counted a few times. V is TRBV4-2 and J is TRBJ2-3; D is perhaps TRBD1 or TRBD2 (5 bases each). This CDR3 has 16 amino acids. CDR1 LGHNA and CDR2 YNFKEQ come from the germline V gene. The V and J ends lost 0 bases and 2 bases respectively, with 12 bases between them. The CDR3 reads CASSQDQGRITDTQYF. The DNA of the CDR3 is TGTGCCAGCAGCCAAGACCAGGGACGGATCACAGATACGCAGTATTTT.

The chain uses TRBV28 and TRBJ1-4, with D tentatively TRBD1 (6 bases). Looked up from germline, CDR1 is MDHEN and CDR2 is SYDVKM. This CDR3 region has 14 residues. With 8 bases removed from V and 8 bases from J, the gap between germline ends came to 18 bases. The CDR3 nucleotides are TGTGCCAGCCTCCCCGGACAGCTGGGGGAAAAACTGTTTTTT. Amino acid sequence: CASLPGQLGEKLFF.